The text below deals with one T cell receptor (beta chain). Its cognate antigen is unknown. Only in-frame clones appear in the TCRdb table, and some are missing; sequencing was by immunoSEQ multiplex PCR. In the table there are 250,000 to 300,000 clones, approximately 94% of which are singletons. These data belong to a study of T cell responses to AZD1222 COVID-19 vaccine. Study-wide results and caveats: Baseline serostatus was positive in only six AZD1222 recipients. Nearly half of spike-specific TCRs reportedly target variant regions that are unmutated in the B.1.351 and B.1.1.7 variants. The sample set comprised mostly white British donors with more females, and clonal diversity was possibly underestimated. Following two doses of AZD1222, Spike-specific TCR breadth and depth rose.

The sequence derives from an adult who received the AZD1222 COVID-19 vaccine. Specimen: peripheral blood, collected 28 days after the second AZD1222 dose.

The CDR3 DNA reads as TGTGCCAGCAATATACAGGGCCCTAATTCACCCCTCCACTTT. Its protein is CASNIQGPNSPLHF. The J gene is TRBJ1-6, the V gene TRBV27, with a weak D call TRBD1 (6 bases). Trimming removed 7 bases from V and 6 bases from J, with 13 bases in between. Germline V gene sequence: CDR1 MNHEY, CDR2 SMNVEV (reference sequence). The CDR3 runs to 14 residues.